A selection of T cell receptor beta chains follows, all from one sample in a study of cytomegalovirus exposure and HLA in healthy donors. Clones were sequenced by immunoSEQ multiplex PCR, and TCRdb holds only the in-frame ones, with some missing. Of 85,000 to 100,000 clones in the sample, around 59% were seen once. The sample taken for sequencing was PBMCs. These receptors originate from a human donor in good health. The CDR3 runs from the conserved cysteine through the conserved F or W. The D gene is left open where the match is weak. Not every row has a clone size; where given, it reads once, few, many or a size class.

>few|TRBV7-9|-|TRBJ2-5
TGTGCCAGCAGCTTAGGAATATACGGGTACCAAGAGACCCAGTACTTC
CASSLGIYGYQETQYF
>-|TRBV6-6|-|TRBJ1-2
TGTGCCAGCAGTTTAAGACGGGAAGTGGGTGGCTACACCTTC
CASSLRREVGGYTF
>-|TRBV29-1|TRBD2|TRBJ2-3
TGCAGCGTTAGCGGGGGGGGACTTGCTAGCACAGATACGCAGTATTTT
CSVSGGGLASTDTQYF
>-|TRBV11-3|-|TRBJ2-7
TGTGCCAGCAGCCTCAGAAGGGGGGGCTCCTACGAGCAGTACTTC
CASSLRRGGSYEQYF
>-|TRBV5-4|TRBD1|TRBJ2-7
TGTGCCGCTTATCGACAGGGGGGAAGCGAGCAGTACTTC
CAAYRQGGSEQYF
>few|TRBV10-3|-|TRBJ1-2
TGTGCCACCTCGACAGAGGTTGGTGGTGGCTACACCTTC
CATSTEVGGGYTF
>few|TRBV7-7|TRBD2|TRBJ2-5
TGTGCCAGCAGCTCGGGACTAGCGGGGACCCAGTACTTC
CASSSGLAGTQYF
>once|TRBV11-2|-|TRBJ2-1
TGTGCCAGCAGACTAGCCGGGACGGAGTTCAATGAGCAGTTCTTC
CASRLAGTEFNEQFF
>few|TRBV7-9|-|TRBJ1-5
TGTGCCAGCAGCTTAGGGGCAGGGCATAGCAATCAGCCCCAGCATTTT
CASSLGAGHSNQPQHF
>-|TRBV4-2|-|TRBJ1-1
TGTGCCAGCAGCCACGGGACTGAAGCTTTCTTT
CASSHGTEAFF
>-|TRBV9|TRBD2|TRBJ2-1
TGTGCCAGCAGCCCCTATCGACTAGCGGGGGGGCCTTACGGGTTCAATGAGCAGTTCTTC
CASSPYRLAGGPYGFNEQFF
>-|TRBV27|TRBD1|TRBJ2-5
TGTGCCAGCAGTTTCTCCGGACAGGGGGCAGGTGGGGAGACCCAGTACTTC
CASSFSGQGAGGETQYF
>few|TRBV7-6|-|TRBJ2-7
TGTGCCAGCAGCTTAGAAGACAGGTATGGAACCTACGAGCAGTACTTC
CASSLEDRYGTYEQYF
>-|TRBV19|TRBD2|TRBJ2-7
TGTGCCAGTAGTAAAAGACTAGCGGGGGGCTACAGCTCCTACGAGCAGTACTTC
CASSKRLAGGYSSYEQYF
>-|TRBV6-1|-|TRBJ2-7
TGTGCCAGCAGTGACGACTCCGCCCAGCAGTACTTC
CASSDDSAQQYF
>-|TRBV19|-|TRBJ1-5
TGTGCCAGTAGTATGATCCCGGCGGGACCCCAGCATTTT
CASSMIPAGPQHF
>few|TRBV11-3|-|TRBJ1-2
TGTGCCAGCAGCTTAGTTCCCAGTTTCTATGGCTACACCTTC
CASSLVPSFYGYTF
>-|TRBV27|-|TRBJ1-2
TGTGCCAGCAGTTCAAGCGCTGGGGAGATTAACTATGGCTACACCTTC
CASSSSAGEINYGYTF
>-|TRBV30|-|TRBJ1-2
TGTGCCTGGAGTGGTGGGGCGAATTATGGCTACACCTTC
CAWSGGANYGYTF
>-|TRBV6-1|TRBD2|TRBJ2-7
TGTGCCAGCGGTCTAGCGGGGGGCTCCTACGAGCAGTACTTC
CASGLAGGSYEQYF